The clone carrying this TCR beta chain was found a few times. Its target is unknown. Losses at the gene ends were 3 bases for V and 4 bases for J; bases not matched to a gene: 9. The length of the CDR3 is 15 residues. Looked up from germline, CDR1 is SGHDT and CDR2 is YYEEEE. In TCRdb, the reads were re-called with MiXCR into one record per CDR3 protein. This sample has just under 65,000 distinct CDR3 sequences, with roughly 49% found just once. This specimen comes from a study of type 1 regulatory T cells. Study overall: T-allo10 is an in vitro-generated, Tr1-enriched CD4 T cell product specific for alloantigen. Findings of the study overall: Tr1 cells had a more restricted TCR repertoire than non-Tr1 cells.

The chain couples TRBV5-6 to TRBJ2-7; 8 bases align to TRBD1. The TCR comes from a human donor in good health. Sequencing was carried out using cultured non-Tr1 T cells, either the whole culture or a sorted T cell fraction (not recorded which). CDR3 in DNA: TGTGCCAGCAGCTCAAGACAGGGGAAATTTTACGAGCAGTACTTC. This sequence encodes CASSSRQGKFYEQYF.